This TCR beta chain derives from a study of T-cell reconstitution after alpha-beta-depleted transplantation in children. Study results and limitations: After transplant, at about two months, alpha-beta T cells were reportedly derived from several hundred expanded graft clones.

This clonotype was counted only a few times. The target antigen is unknown. A read error may account for a junction end that differs from germline. CDR1 is MGHRA and CDR2 is YSYEKL in the germline V gene. This CDR3 region has 13 residues. For TCRbeta, the library was prepared with unique molecular identifiers. One entry per CDR3 protein results from TCRdb running MiXCR on the PCR reads. The sample shows about 870,000 distinct CDR3 sequences, about 15% of them seen only once. This receptor was obtained from a male patient younger than 18 who had a stem cell transplant for acute lymphoblastic leukemia, so the T cells may come from the graft donor. Material: PBMCs, mostly from graft donor cells, obtained 360 days after TCRalphabeta/CD19-depleted stem cell transplant. V is TRBV4-1 and J is TRBJ2-2; 8 bases are a match to TRBD2. CDR3: CASSQDNGGEVFF. The CDR3 region has the DNA TGCGCCAGCAGCCAAGATAACGGGGGGGAGGTGTTTTTT.